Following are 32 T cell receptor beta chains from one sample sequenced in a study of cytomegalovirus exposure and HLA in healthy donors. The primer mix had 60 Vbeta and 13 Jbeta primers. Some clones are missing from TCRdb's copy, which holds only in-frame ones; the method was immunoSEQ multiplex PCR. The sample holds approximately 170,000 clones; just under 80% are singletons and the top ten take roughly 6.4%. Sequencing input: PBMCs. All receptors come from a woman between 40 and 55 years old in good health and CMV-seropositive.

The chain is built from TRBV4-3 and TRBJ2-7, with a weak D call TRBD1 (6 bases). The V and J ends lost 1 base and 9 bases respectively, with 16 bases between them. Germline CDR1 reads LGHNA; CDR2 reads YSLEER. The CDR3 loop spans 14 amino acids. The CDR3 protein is CASSQGRGPDGQYF. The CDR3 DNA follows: TGCGCCAGCAGCCAAGGCAGGGGCCCCGACGGGCAGTACTTC.

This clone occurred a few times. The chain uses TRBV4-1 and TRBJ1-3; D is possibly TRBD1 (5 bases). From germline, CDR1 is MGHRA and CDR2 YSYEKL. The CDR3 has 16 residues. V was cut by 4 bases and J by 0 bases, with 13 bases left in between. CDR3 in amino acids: CASSLILQVSGNTIYF. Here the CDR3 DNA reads TGCGCCAGCAGCCTCATTCTACAGGTCTCTGGAAACACCATATATTTT.

CDR3 coding DNA: TGTGCCAGCAGCTTGTATAGCGGGACAGCGAATTACAATGAGCAGTTCTTC. Protein sequence: CASSLYSGTANYNEQFF. The chain recombines TRBV7-2 with TRBJ2-1, with D perhaps TRBD2 (8 bases). Germline loops: CDR1 SGHTA, CDR2 FQGNSA. V was pared by 3 bases and J by 4 bases, with 19 bases between. The CDR3 contains 17 residues.

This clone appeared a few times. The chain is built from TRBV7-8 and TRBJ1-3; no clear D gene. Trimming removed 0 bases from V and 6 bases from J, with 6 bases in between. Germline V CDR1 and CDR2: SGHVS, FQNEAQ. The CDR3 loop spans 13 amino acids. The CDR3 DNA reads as TGTGCCAGCAGCTTAGCGCGAGAAAACACCATATATTTT. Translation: CASSLARENTIYF.

The CDR3 region is CAWSVLIGGTSGSPLHF. CDR3 DNA: TGTGCCTGGAGTGTACTTATCGGAGGGACCTCGGGTTCACCCCTCCACTTT. This chain uses TRBV30 with TRBJ1-6; D is perhaps TRBD1 (5 bases). V lost 0 bases, J lost 9 bases, and 21 bases lay in between. The CDR3 is 17 residues long. Looked up from germline, CDR1 is GTSNPN and CDR2 is SVGIG (reference sequence).

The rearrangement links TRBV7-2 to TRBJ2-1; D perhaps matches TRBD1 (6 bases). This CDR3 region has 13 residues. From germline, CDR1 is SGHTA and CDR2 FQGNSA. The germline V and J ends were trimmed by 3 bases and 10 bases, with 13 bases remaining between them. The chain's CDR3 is CASSLVSQGEQFF. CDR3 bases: TGTGCCAGCAGCTTGGTTTCGCAGGGGGAGCAGTTCTTC. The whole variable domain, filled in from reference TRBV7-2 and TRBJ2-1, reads GAGVSQSPSNKVTEKGKDVELRCDPISGHTALYWYRQSLGQGLEFLIYFQGNSAPDKSGLPSDRFSAERTGGSVSTLTIQRTQQEDSAVYLCASSLVSQGEQFFGPGTRLTVL.

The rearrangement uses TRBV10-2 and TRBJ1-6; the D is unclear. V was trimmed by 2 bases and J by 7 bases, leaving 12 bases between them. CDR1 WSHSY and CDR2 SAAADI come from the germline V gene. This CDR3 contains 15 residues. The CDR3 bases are TGCGCCAGCAGTGAGGTCGGGATCCTGAATTCACCCCTCCACTTT. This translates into CASSEVGILNSPLHF.

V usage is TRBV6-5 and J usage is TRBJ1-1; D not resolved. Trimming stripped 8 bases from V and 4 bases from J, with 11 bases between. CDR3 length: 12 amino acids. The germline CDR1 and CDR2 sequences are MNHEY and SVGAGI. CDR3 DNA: TGTGCCAGCGGCAGGCGGGGCACTGAAGCTTTCTTT. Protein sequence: CASGRRGTEAFF.

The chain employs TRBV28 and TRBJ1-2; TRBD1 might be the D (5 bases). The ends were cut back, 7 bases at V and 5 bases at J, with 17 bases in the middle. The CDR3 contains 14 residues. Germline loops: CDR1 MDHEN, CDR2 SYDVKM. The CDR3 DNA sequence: TGTGCCAGCATCCCGGGCCCAGGGAAATATGGCTACACCTTC. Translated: CASIPGPGKYGYTF.

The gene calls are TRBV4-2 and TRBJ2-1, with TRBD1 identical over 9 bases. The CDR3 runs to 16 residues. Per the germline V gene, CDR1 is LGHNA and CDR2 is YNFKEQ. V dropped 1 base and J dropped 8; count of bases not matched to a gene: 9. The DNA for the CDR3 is TGTGCCAGCAGCCAAGCAAAGGGGACAGGGTTGTATGAGCAGTTCTTC. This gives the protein CASSQAKGTGLYEQFF.

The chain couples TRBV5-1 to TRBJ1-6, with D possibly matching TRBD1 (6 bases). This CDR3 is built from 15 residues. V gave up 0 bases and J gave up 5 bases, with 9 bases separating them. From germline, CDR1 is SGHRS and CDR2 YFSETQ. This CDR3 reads CASSLGDRNNSPLHF. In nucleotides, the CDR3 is TGCGCCAGCAGCTTGGGCGACAGGAATAATTCACCCCTCCACTTT. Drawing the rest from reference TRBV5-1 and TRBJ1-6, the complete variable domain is KAGVTQTPRYLIKTRGQQVTLSCSPISGHRSVSWYQQTPGQGLQFLFEYFSETQRNKGNFPGRFSGRQFSNSRSEMNVSTLELGDSALYLCASSLGDRNNSPLHFGNGTRLTVT.

The chain's CDR3 is CASSPGFNEQFF. In DNA, the CDR3 is TGTGCCAGCAGCCCCGGTTTCAATGAGCAGTTCTTC. The V gene is TRBV27, the J gene TRBJ2-1; D is unclear. Trimming took 6 bases from V and 6 from J, leaving 9 bases between them. Germline V gene sequence: CDR1 MNHEY, CDR2 SMNVEV (reference sequence). The CDR3 totals 12 residues.

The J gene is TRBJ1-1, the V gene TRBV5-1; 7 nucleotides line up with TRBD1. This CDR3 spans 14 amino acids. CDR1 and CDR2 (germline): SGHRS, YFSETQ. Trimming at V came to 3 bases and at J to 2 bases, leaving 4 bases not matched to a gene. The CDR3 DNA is TGCGCCAGCAGCTCGGGACAGACCAACACTGAAGCTTTCTTT. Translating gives CASSSGQTNTEAFF.

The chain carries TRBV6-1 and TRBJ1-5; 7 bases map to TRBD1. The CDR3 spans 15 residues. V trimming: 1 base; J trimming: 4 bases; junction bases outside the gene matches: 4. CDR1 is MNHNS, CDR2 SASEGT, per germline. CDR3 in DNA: TGTGCCAGCAGTGAAGGGGGACAGTTTAATCAGCCCCAGCATTTT. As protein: CASSEGGQFNQPQHF.

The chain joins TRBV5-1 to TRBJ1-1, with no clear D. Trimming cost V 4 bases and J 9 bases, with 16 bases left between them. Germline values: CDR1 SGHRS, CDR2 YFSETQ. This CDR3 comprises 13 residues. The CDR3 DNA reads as TGCGCCAGCAGCCCCGACGGGAGCTCTAAAGCTTTCTTT. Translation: CASSPDGSSKAFF.

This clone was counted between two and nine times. The CDR3 nucleotides are TGTGCCAGCAGTGAAGCAGGGGGCTCTGGAAACACCATATATTTT. Translating gives CASSEAGGSGNTIYF. This rearrangement joins TRBV5-6 to TRBJ1-3; 7 bases fit TRBD1. Trimming at V came to 5 bases and at J to 0 bases, leaving 5 bases not matched to a gene. The CDR3 totals 15 residues. Germline V lookup: CDR1 SGHDT, CDR2 YYEEEE.

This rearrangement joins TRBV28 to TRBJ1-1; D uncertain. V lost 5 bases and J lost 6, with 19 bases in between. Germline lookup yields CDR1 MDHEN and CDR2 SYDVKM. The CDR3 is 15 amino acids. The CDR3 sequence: CASSVNDMKLSEAFF. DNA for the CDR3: TGTGCCAGCAGTGTAAATGACATGAAGTTGTCTGAAGCTTTCTTT.

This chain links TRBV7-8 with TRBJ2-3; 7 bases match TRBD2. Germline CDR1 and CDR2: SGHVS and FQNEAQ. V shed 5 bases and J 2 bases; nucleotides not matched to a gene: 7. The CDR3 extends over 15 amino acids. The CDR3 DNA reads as TGTGCCAGCAGCATCGGGACTACCTCCACAGATACGCAGTATTTT. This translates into CASSIGTTSTDTQYF.

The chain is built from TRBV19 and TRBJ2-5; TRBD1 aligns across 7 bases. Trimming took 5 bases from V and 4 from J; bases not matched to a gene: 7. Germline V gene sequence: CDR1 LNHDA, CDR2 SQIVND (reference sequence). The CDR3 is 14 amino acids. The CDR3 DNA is TGTGCCAGTAGTGACAGGGAACGTGGAGAGACCCAGTACTTC. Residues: CASSDRERGETQYF.

CDR3 nucleotide sequence: TGTGCCAGCAGTTTATCGGCCAGGGGGGCAGGCCAAGAGACCCAGTACTTC. It specifies CASSLSARGAGQETQYF. The chain employs TRBV27 and TRBJ2-5; tentatively, D is TRBD1 (7 bases). The CDR3 is 17 residues long. Trimming left V 0 bases short and J 1 base short, with 15 bases between. Germline V gene lookup returns CDR1 MNHEY and CDR2 SMNVEV (reference sequence).

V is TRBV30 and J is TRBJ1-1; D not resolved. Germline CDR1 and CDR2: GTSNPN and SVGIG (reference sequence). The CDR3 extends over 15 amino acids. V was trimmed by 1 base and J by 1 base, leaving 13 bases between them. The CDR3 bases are TGTGCCTGGAGTGGACATTCGAGCCCGAACACTGAAGCTTTCTTT. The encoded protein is CAWSGHSSPNTEAFF.

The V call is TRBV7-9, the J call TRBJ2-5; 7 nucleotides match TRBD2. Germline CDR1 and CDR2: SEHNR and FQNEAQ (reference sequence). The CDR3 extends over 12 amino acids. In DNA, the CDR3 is TGTTCCACCTGGACTAGCCAAGAGACCCAGTACTTC. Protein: CSTWTSQETQYF.

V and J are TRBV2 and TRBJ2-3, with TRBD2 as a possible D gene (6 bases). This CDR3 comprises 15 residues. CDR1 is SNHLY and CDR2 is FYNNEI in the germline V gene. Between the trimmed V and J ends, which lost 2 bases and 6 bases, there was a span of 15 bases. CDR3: CASSERAGGYDTQYF. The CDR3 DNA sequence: TGTGCCAGCAGTGAAAGGGCTGGGGGGTATGATACGCAGTATTTT.

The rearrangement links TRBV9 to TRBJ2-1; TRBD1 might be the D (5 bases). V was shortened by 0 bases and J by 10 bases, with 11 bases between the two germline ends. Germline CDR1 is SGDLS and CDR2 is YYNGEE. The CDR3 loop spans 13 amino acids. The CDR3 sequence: CASSVGVYREQFF. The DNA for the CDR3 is TGTGCCAGCAGCGTAGGGGTATACAGGGAGCAGTTCTTC.

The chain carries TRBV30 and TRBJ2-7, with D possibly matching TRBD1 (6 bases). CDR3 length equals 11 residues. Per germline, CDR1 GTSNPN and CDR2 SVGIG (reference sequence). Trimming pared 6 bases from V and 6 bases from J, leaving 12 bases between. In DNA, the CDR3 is TGTGCCTGCGCAGGGGCGTCCGAGCAGTACTTC. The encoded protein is CACAGASEQYF.

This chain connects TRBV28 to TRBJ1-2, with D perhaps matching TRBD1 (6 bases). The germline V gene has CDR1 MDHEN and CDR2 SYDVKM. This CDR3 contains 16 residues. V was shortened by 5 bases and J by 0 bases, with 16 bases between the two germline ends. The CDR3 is CASSVPGTPANYGYTF. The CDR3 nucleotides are TGTGCCAGCAGTGTCCCCGGGACACCAGCTAACTATGGCTACACCTTC.

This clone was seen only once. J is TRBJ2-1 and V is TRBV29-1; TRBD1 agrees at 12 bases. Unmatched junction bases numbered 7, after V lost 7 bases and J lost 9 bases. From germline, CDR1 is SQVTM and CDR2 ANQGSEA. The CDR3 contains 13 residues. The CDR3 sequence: CSAGTGGKGEQFF. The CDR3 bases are TGCAGCGCCGGGACAGGGGGCAAGGGTGAGCAGTTCTTC.

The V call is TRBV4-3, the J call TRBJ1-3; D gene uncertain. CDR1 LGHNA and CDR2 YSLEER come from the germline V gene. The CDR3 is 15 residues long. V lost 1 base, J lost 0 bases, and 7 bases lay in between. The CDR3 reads CASSQVSVSGNTIYF. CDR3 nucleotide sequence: TGCGCCAGCAGCCAAGTTTCAGTCTCTGGAAACACCATATATTTT.

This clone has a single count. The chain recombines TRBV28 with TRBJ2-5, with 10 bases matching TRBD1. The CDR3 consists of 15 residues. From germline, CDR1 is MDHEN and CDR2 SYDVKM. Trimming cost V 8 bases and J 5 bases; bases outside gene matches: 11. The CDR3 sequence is CASVYGTGVLETQYF. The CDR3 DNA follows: TGTGCCAGCGTCTACGGGACAGGGGTTTTGGAGACCCAGTACTTC.

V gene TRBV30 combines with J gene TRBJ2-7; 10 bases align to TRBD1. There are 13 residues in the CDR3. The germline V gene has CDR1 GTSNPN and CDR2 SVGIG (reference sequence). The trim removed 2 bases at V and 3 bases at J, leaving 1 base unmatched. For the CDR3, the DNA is TGTGCCTGGAGTCGGGACAGGGGCTACGAGCAGTACTTC. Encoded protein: CAWSRDRGYEQYF.

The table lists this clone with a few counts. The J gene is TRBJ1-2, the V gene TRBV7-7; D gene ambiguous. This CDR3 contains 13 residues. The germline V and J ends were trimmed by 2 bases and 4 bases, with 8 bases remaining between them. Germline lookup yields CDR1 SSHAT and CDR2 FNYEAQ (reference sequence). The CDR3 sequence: CASSLTRLYGYTF. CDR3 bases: TGTGCCAGCAGCTTAACTAGGCTCTATGGCTACACCTTC.

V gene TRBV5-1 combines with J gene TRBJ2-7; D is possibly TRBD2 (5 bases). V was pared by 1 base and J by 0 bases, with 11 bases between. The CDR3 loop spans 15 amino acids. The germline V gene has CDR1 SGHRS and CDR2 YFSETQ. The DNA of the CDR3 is TGCGCCAGCAGCTTGTCCGGGGTGGGCTCCTACGAGCAGTACTTC. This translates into CASSLSGVGSYEQYF.